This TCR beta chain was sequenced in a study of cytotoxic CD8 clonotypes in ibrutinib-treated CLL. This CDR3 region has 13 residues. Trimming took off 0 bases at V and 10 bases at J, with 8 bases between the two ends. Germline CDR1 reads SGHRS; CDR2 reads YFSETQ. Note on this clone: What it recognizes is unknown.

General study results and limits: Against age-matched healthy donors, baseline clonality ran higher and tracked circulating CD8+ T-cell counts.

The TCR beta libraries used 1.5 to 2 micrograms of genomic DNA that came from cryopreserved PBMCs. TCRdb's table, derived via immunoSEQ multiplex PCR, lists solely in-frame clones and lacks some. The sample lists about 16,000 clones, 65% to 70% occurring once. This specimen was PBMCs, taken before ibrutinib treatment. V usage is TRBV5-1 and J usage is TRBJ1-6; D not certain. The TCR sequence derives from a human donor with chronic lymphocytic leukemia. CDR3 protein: CASSLDDGSPLHF. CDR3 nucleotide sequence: TGCGCCAGCAGCTTGGACGACGGGTCACCCCTCCACTTT.